This T cell receptor (beta chain) is drawn from a study of blood T cell repertoires in COVID-19. The wider study: The analysed material was cDNA or gDNA that came from T cells, B-cell-depleted T cells, or PBMCs.

Trimming took 7 bases from V and 2 from J; bases not matched to a gene: 18. The germline CDR1 and CDR2 sequences are SGHRS and YFSETQ. The CDR3 runs to 18 residues. Individuals drawn from approximately 26 US areas were roughly 18 to 95 years old. Produced via immunoSEQ multiplex PCR; TCRdb's table is partial and in-frame only. The data contain over 50,000 clones, 80% to 90% of them singletons. Sequenced: PBMCs or T cells enriched from blood (not recorded which). The clonotype was recovered from a middle-aged woman with acute COVID-19. V is TRBV5-1 and J is TRBJ1-5; 7 positions agree with TRBD1. CDR3 nucleotide sequence: TGCGCCAGCCTACCCCGGGACAGAGAAAGTCGGGGCAATCAGCCCCAGCATTTT. Translation: CASLPRDRESRGNQPQHF.